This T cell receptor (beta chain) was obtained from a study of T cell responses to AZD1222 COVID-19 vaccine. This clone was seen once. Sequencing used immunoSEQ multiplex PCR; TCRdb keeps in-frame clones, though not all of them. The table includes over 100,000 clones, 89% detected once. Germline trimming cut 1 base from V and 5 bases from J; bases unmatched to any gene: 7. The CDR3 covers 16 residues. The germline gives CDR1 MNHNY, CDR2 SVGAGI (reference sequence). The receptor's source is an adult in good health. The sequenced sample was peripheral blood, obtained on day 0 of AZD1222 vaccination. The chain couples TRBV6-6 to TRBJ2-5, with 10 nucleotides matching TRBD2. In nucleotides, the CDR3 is TGTGCCAGCAGTTACTTGAAGCGGGGGGGCGCGGAGACCCAGTACTTC. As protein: CASSYLKRGGAETQYF.